The entry that follows covers one TCR beta chain sequence. The antigen remains undetermined. Positive CCR7 selection of CD45RO-negative cells yielded the naive CD8 cells, and terminally differentiated effector memory CD45RA+ cells were excluded. CDR3 length equals 14 residues. Trimming shortened V by 5 bases and J by 3 bases, and 14 bases separated the two germline ends. Per the germline V gene, CDR1 is SGHVS and CDR2 is FNYEAQ. The repertoire was sequenced with immunoSEQ multiplex PCR; TCRdb's copy has only in-frame clones and lacks some. The data contain nearly 2 million clones, about 94% of them singletons. The data stem from a study of shared clonotypes between healthy human individuals. Study results and limitations: Even with large depth, rarefaction showed that sorted-subset sequencing was incomplete.

The TCR originated in a man aged 18 to 29 in good health. The sample was naive CD8+ T cells sorted from blood. The chain joins TRBV7-6 to TRBJ2-7; the D gene is possibly TRBD1 (6 bases). CDR3 nucleotides: TGTGCCAGCAGCCACCGACAGGATTTCTACGAGCAGTACTTC. Translation gives CASSHRQDFYEQYF.